This T cell receptor beta chain was sequenced in a study of T cell responses to AZD1222 COVID-19 vaccine. Study-level points and caveats: The sample set comprised mostly white British donors with more females, and clonal diversity was possibly underestimated. Spike as a whole was targeted by vaccine-associated CD4 TCRs, dominant at 160-218 and 743-854. Only a handful of people who got AZD1222 tested seropositive at baseline.

Sequencing used immunoSEQ multiplex PCR; TCRdb keeps in-frame clones, though not all of them. The sample holds approximately 160,000 clones, roughly 94% seen once. Germline-derived CDR1 and CDR2 are SEHNR and FQNEAQ (reference sequence). V lost 4 bases, J lost 14 bases, and 23 bases lay in between. The CDR3 is made up of 14 amino acids. On this clone itself: The antigen is unknown.

Pooling covered second doses at about 4 or about 12 weeks. The source of this sequence is an adult who received the AZD1222 COVID-19 vaccine. The sequenced sample was peripheral blood, obtained 28 days after the second AZD1222 dose. This chain uses TRBV7-9 with TRBJ1-2; D gene ambiguous. The CDR3 DNA reads as TGTGCCAGCAGCTCCGACGCGGCCCAGATTTCGGGAACCTTC. This codes for CASSSDAAQISGTF.